This TCR beta chain was obtained from a study of naive and memory T cell subsets. Findings and limits, study-wide: Between naive and memory subsets, TCR abundance power law exponents differed. Over 95% of naive TCR sequences appeared only once after error correction, unlike memory subsets. No ground truth validated the naive and memory repertoire findings.

An equimolar mix of two oligonucleotides served as the beta constant-region primer for TRBC1 and TRBC2. Each CDR3 protein is one row after TCRdb ran MiXCR on the UMI-ligation and nested PCR reads. The sample consists of about 90,000 distinct CDR3 sequences, around 7% of them appearing once. Many counts were recorded for this clonotype. Its cognate antigen is unknown. The CDR3 runs to 13 residues. The germline V gene has CDR1 LNHNV and CDR2 YYDKDF (reference sequence). V lost 3 bases, J lost 12 bases, and 9 bases stayed unmatched. The gene calls are TRBV15 and TRBJ2-7; 9 positions match TRBD1. This receptor was taken from a human donor in good health. The sequenced material came from central memory CD4+ T cells from blood. The CDR3 region is CATSREGTGTRYF. CDR3 coding DNA: TGTGCCACCAGCAGGGAAGGGACAGGGACGAGGTACTTC.